These T cell receptor beta chains were read from a single sample in a study of T-cell reconstitution after alpha-beta-depleted transplantation in children. TCRdb passed the PCR reads through MiXCR, listing each CDR3 protein once. This table has 250,000 to 350,000 distinct CDR3 sequences, around 25% appearing once. Source: PBMCs, mostly from graft donor cells, taken 180 days after TCRalphabeta/CD19-depleted stem cell transplant. Receptor source: a male patient between 5 and 17 years old who had a stem cell transplant for acute lymphoblastic leukemia, so the T cells may come from the graft donor. The CDR3 runs from the conserved cysteine through the conserved F or W. Fields, in order: J gene, CDR3 length, clone size, V gene, D gene, CDR3 DNA, CDR3 protein. A D gene is named only where the DNA matches it firmly. Not all rows give a size; the values are once, few, many and, for expanded clones, a class.

J gene: TRBJ1-4
CDR3 length: 16
clone size: few
V gene: TRBV15
D gene: TRBD1
CDR3 DNA: TGTGCCACCAGCAGAGATTATCGGGGAGGGGGCGAAAAACTGTTTTTT
CDR3 protein: CATSRDYRGGGEKLFF

J gene: TRBJ1-4
CDR3 length: 14
clone size: few
V gene: TRBV6-1
D gene: NA
CDR3 DNA: TGTGCCAGCAGGTCCAGGGTCCCTAATGAAAAACTGTTTTTT
CDR3 protein: CASRSRVPNEKLFF

J gene: TRBJ2-5
CDR3 length: 15
clone size: few
V gene: TRBV7-8
D gene: TRBD2
CDR3 DNA: TGTGCCAGCAGCTTCTTGACTAGCGGGAGTGAGACCCAGTACTTC
CDR3 protein: CASSFLTSGSETQYF

J gene: TRBJ1-2
CDR3 length: 12
clone size: NA
V gene: TRBV28
D gene: NA
CDR3 DNA: TGTGCCAGCAGTGAGGGCAACTATGGCTACACCTTC
CDR3 protein: CASSEGNYGYTF

J gene: TRBJ1-5
CDR3 length: 15
clone size: few
V gene: TRBV6-1
D gene: TRBD1
CDR3 DNA: TGTGCCAGCAGCCCTGGACAGGGCCTAAATCAGCCCCAGCATTTT
CDR3 protein: CASSPGQGLNQPQHF

J gene: TRBJ2-1
CDR3 length: 15
clone size: many
V gene: TRBV5-1
D gene: TRBD2
CDR3 DNA: TGCGCCAGCAGCTTGCCGGGAGGCTCCTACAATGAGCAGTTCTTC
CDR3 protein: CASSLPGGSYNEQFF

J gene: TRBJ2-7
CDR3 length: 16
clone size: few
V gene: TRBV5-1
D gene: NA
CDR3 DNA: TGCGCCAGCAGCTTGTATATTGCTAGCGTCTCCTACGAGCAGTACTTC
CDR3 protein: CASSLYIASVSYEQYF

J gene: TRBJ2-7
CDR3 length: 15
clone size: NA
V gene: TRBV10-2
D gene: TRBD2
CDR3 DNA: TGCGCCAGCACCAGACTAGCGGGAGCCAACTACGAGCAGTACTTC
CDR3 protein: CASTRLAGANYEQYF

J gene: TRBJ2-3
CDR3 length: 16
clone size: few
V gene: TRBV7-3
D gene: TRBD2
CDR3 DNA: TGTGCCAGCAGCTTAAGTGCATTTAGCGGGATTGATACGCAGTATTTT
CDR3 protein: CASSLSAFSGIDTQYF

J gene: TRBJ2-3
CDR3 length: 15
clone size: NA
V gene: TRBV28
D gene: TRBD1
CDR3 DNA: TGTGCCAGCAGTTCGTGGACAGGGAGCACAGATACGCAGTATTTT
CDR3 protein: CASSSWTGSTDTQYF

J gene: TRBJ2-4
CDR3 length: 13
clone size: NA
V gene: TRBV5-1
D gene: NA
CDR3 DNA: TGCGCCAGCAGCTCCCCGCCGTGGAACATTCAGTACTTC
CDR3 protein: CASSSPPWNIQYF

J gene: TRBJ2-1
CDR3 length: 13
clone size: NA
V gene: TRBV20-1
D gene: NA
CDR3 DNA: TGCAGTGCTAGACGGGACTGGGCTGGGGAGCAGTTCTTC
CDR3 protein: CSARRDWAGEQFF

J gene: TRBJ2-3
CDR3 length: 14
clone size: NA
V gene: TRBV6-4
D gene: NA
CDR3 DNA: TGTGCCAGCAGTGAGGTCCCTAGCAGGGATACGCAGTATTTT
CDR3 protein: CASSEVPSRDTQYF

J gene: TRBJ2-7
CDR3 length: 14
clone size: many
V gene: TRBV12-3/TRBV12-4
D gene: NA
CDR3 DNA: TGTGCCAGCAGTTTCTCCCGGGACACGAGGGAGCAGTACTTC
CDR3 protein: CASSFSRDTREQYF

J gene: TRBJ2-3
CDR3 length: 17
clone size: NA
V gene: TRBV7-3
D gene: TRBD1
CDR3 DNA: TGTGCCAGCAGCCCCGGACCTAAGACAGGGGCTTGGGATACGCAGTATTTT
CDR3 protein: CASSPGPKTGAWDTQYF

J gene: TRBJ2-3
CDR3 length: 16
clone size: NA
V gene: TRBV5-1
D gene: TRBD2
CDR3 DNA: TGCGCCAGCAGCAGGACCTCTAGCGGTGTACAGGATACGCAGTATTTT
CDR3 protein: CASSRTSSGVQDTQYF

J gene: TRBJ2-5
CDR3 length: 13
clone size: few
V gene: TRBV12-3/TRBV12-4
D gene: NA
CDR3 DNA: TGTGCCAGCAGTCTATACAGGGAGGTGGACCAGTACTTC
CDR3 protein: CASSLYREVDQYF

J gene: TRBJ2-3
CDR3 length: 14
clone size: few
V gene: TRBV29-1
D gene: NA
CDR3 DNA: TGCAGCGTCCGTTTGGGGTCTAGCACAGATACGCAGTATTTT
CDR3 protein: CSVRLGSSTDTQYF

J gene: TRBJ2-5
CDR3 length: 12
clone size: NA
V gene: TRBV12-5
D gene: NA
CDR3 DNA: TGTGCTAGTGGAGATCGGAAGGAGACCCAGTACTTC
CDR3 protein: CASGDRKETQYF

J gene: TRBJ2-3
CDR3 length: 16
clone size: NA
V gene: TRBV11-2
D gene: NA
CDR3 DNA: TGTGCCAGCAGCGGAGGCTGGGGGCCTAGCACAGATACGCAGTATTTT
CDR3 protein: CASSGGWGPSTDTQYF

J gene: TRBJ2-3
CDR3 length: 18
clone size: few
V gene: TRBV5-1
D gene: TRBD2
CDR3 DNA: TGCGCCAGCAGCTTGCACACGGGAGGGCCGGTTAAGTCAGATACGCAGTATTTT
CDR3 protein: CASSLHTGGPVKSDTQYF

J gene: TRBJ2-1
CDR3 length: 17
clone size: few
V gene: TRBV15
D gene: TRBD2
CDR3 DNA: TGTGCCACCAGCAGAGACCCCAGGAGCGGGAGGGCCAGGGAGCAGTTCTTC
CDR3 protein: CATSRDPRSGRAREQFF

J gene: TRBJ2-2
CDR3 length: 17
clone size: NA
V gene: TRBV27
D gene: TRBD1
CDR3 DNA: TGTGCCAGCAGTGACAGGGGGATGGTAGTGAACACCGGGGAGCTGTTTTTT
CDR3 protein: CASSDRGMVVNTGELFF

J gene: TRBJ1-2
CDR3 length: 15
clone size: NA
V gene: TRBV5-1
D gene: TRBD1
CDR3 DNA: TGCGCCAGCAGCCCTGGACAGGGGCAGAACTATGGCTACACCTTC
CDR3 protein: CASSPGQGQNYGYTF

J gene: TRBJ1-1
CDR3 length: 13
clone size: few
V gene: TRBV7-9
D gene: NA
CDR3 DNA: TGTGCCAGCAGCGTGACTAAGAACACTGAAGCTTTCTTT
CDR3 protein: CASSVTKNTEAFF

J gene: TRBJ2-1
CDR3 length: 19
clone size: NA
V gene: TRBV27
D gene: NA
CDR3 DNA: TGTGCCAGCAGCAAACCTATCCCTGGAGTCGGGACTCCTTACAATGAGCAGTTCTTC
CDR3 protein: CASSKPIPGVGTPYNEQFF

J gene: TRBJ2-7
CDR3 length: 13
clone size: few
V gene: TRBV10-3
D gene: NA
CDR3 DNA: TGTGCCACTGAACAGGGAGGGCACTACGAGCAGTACTTC
CDR3 protein: CATEQGGHYEQYF

J gene: TRBJ2-2
CDR3 length: 17
clone size: NA
V gene: TRBV27
D gene: TRBD2
CDR3 DNA: TGTGCCAGCAGTCCCCTAGGGGCGGGAGGTAACACCGGGGAGCTGTTTTTT
CDR3 protein: CASSPLGAGGNTGELFF

J gene: TRBJ2-7
CDR3 length: 18
clone size: few
V gene: TRBV14
D gene: TRBD2
CDR3 DNA: TGTGCCAGCAGCCAAGTCAAGGTAGCGGGAGGGAGTTTATACGAGCAGTACTTC
CDR3 protein: CASSQVKVAGGSLYEQYF

J gene: TRBJ2-7
CDR3 length: 19
clone size: NA
V gene: TRBV18
D gene: NA
CDR3 DNA: TGTGCCAGCTCAGCCGGACGCCTAATGCGTGGGTACTTCTCCTACGAGCAGTACTTC
CDR3 protein: CASSAGRLMRGYFSYEQYF

J gene: TRBJ2-1
CDR3 length: 16
clone size: NA
V gene: TRBV24-1
D gene: NA
CDR3 DNA: TGTGCCACCAGCGATGGGTTCGGGACACGGGCCAATGAGCAGTTCTTC
CDR3 protein: CATSDGFGTRANEQFF

J gene: TRBJ2-1
CDR3 length: 15
clone size: many
V gene: TRBV24-1
D gene: TRBD1
CDR3 DNA: TGTGCCACCAGTGAGCCGGGACAGGGGGGTTTAGGGCAGTTCTTC
CDR3 protein: CATSEPGQGGLGQFF

J gene: TRBJ2-3
CDR3 length: 15
clone size: NA
V gene: TRBV6-5
D gene: TRBD2
CDR3 DNA: TGTGCCAGCAGTCTACTAGCGGCGTTCACAGATACGCAGTATTTT
CDR3 protein: CASSLLAAFTDTQYF

J gene: TRBJ2-1
CDR3 length: 16
clone size: NA
V gene: TRBV11-2
D gene: TRBD2
CDR3 DNA: TGTGCCAGCGGGGAATGGACTAGCGGGAGTAAGGGTGAGCAGTTCTTC
CDR3 protein: CASGEWTSGSKGEQFF

J gene: TRBJ2-7
CDR3 length: 13
clone size: NA
V gene: TRBV5-1
D gene: NA
CDR3 DNA: TGCGCCAGCAGCGGGAACCACCCTCCCGAGCAGTACTTC
CDR3 protein: CASSGNHPPEQYF

J gene: TRBJ2-2
CDR3 length: 15
clone size: few
V gene: TRBV7-3
D gene: NA
CDR3 DNA: TGTGCCAGCAGCCAGAGCGGTTCGCACACCGGGGAGCTGTTTTTT
CDR3 protein: CASSQSGSHTGELFF

J gene: TRBJ1-3
CDR3 length: 16
clone size: few
V gene: TRBV4-1
D gene: NA
CDR3 DNA: TGCGCCAGCAGCCAAGATACCGGGACAAATGGGAGGACCATATATTTT
CDR3 protein: CASSQDTGTNGRTIYF

J gene: TRBJ1-2
CDR3 length: 15
clone size: NA
V gene: TRBV20-1
D gene: NA
CDR3 DNA: TGCAGTGCTAGAAGGTTGTCGGGCCTTTCCGGAGGCTACACCTTC
CDR3 protein: CSARRLSGLSGGYTF

J gene: TRBJ1-6
CDR3 length: 15
clone size: NA
V gene: TRBV7-9
D gene: TRBD1
CDR3 DNA: TGTGCCAGCAGCTTGACAGGGTCCCATAATTCACCCCTCCACTTT
CDR3 protein: CASSLTGSHNSPLHF

J gene: TRBJ2-5
CDR3 length: 12
clone size: many
V gene: TRBV9
D gene: NA
CDR3 DNA: TGTGCCAGCAGCGTAGAGGGGGAGACCCAGTACTTC
CDR3 protein: CASSVEGETQYF